The next 3 T cell receptor beta chains were all read from a single sample in a study of T cell responses to AZD1222 COVID-19 vaccine. Produced via immunoSEQ multiplex PCR; TCRdb's table is partial and in-frame only. The sample has 90,000 to 150,000 clones, 70% to 90% seen once. The material was peripheral blood, obtained on day 0 of AZD1222 vaccination. Receptors originate from an adult in good health.

J is TRBJ2-2 and V is TRBV4-2, with 15 bases lining up with TRBD2. The CDR3 runs to 18 residues. Germline V lookup: CDR1 LGHNA, CDR2 YNFKEQ. V dropped 0 bases and J dropped 5; count of bases not matched to a gene: 4. The CDR3 DNA sequence: TGTGCCAGCAGCCAAGATGGACTAGCGGGGGGGCTTACCGGGGAGCTGTTTTTT. It specifies CASSQDGLAGGLTGELFF.

V gene TRBV28 combines with J gene TRBJ2-1; D is undetermined. The CDR3 contains 14 residues. Germline-derived CDR1 and CDR2 are MDHEN and SYDVKM. The V end lost 10 bases, the J end lost 5 bases, and 18 bases lay between the germline ends. This CDR3 reads CAIRPPNENNEQFF. In nucleotides, the CDR3 is TGTGCCATCAGGCCCCCAAACGAGAACAATGAGCAGTTCTTC.

The chain employs TRBV29-1 and TRBJ2-7; 8 nucleotides line up with TRBD2. The CDR3 extends over 15 amino acids. Trimming at V came to 2 bases and at J to 3 bases, leaving 9 bases not matched to a gene. Germline assignment: CDR1 SQVTM and CDR2 ANQGSEA. The CDR3 DNA sequence: TGCAGCGTTGAAACCCCCGACGGGGGGGACTACGAGCAGTACTTC. Amino acid sequence: CSVETPDGGDYEQYF.